This T cell receptor beta chain was identified during a study of blood T cell repertoires in COVID-19. CDR1 is SGHTA, CDR2 FQGTGA, per germline. CDR3 size: 12 residues. V lost 5 bases, J lost 9 bases, and 5 bases stayed unmatched. In the source study's methods: Researchers report that nucleated cell counts were estimated from reference gene primer amplification. The protocol was immunoSEQ multiplex PCR, while the TCRdb copy is restricted to in-frame clones and leaves out a portion. The DNA was the basis for D and trimming; V, J and clone size are from that table. In the table there are fewer than 130,000 clones, approximately 85% of which are singletons.

The V and J genes are TRBV7-3 and TRBJ1-2, with 8 nucleotides matching TRBD1. The material sequenced was peripheral blood. This TCR came from a human donor in a cohort sampled during active COVID-19. The CDR3 DNA reads TGTGCCAGCAGCGGAACAGGGGGAAGCTACACCTTC. It translates to CASSGTGGSYTF.